The source of this TCR beta chain is a study of CD4 T cells in relation to SARS-CoV-2 and coronaviruses. Turning to the study itself: ViraFEST: approximately eleven-day antigen culture of PBMCs, then TCR beta CDR3 sequencing.

The table came from immunoSEQ multiplex PCR; TCRdb's copy has only in-frame clones and leaves some out. Found here are 18,000 or so clones, around 79% of them singletons; the top ten hold around 30%. A remark on this clone: Its target is not known.

Overall study findings and caveats: SARS-CoV-2-driven expansion was significantly weaker in crossreactive than monoreactive clones.

CD4+ T cells from unexposed donors were obtained before the COVID-19 pandemic (2011-2018). CD4+ T cells were isolated from the cells after around eleven days of culture. On days 3 and 7, cultures got half fresh IL-2 medium. The sample taken for sequencing was CD4+ T cells from PBMCs, cultured in vitro. This clonotype was sampled from a human donor in good health.

The DNA of the CDR3 is TGCGCCAGCAGCTTGAACACAGGTCTACGCGAGCAGTACTTC. It translates to CASSLNTGLREQYF. This chain joins TRBV5-1 and TRBJ2-7; TRBD1 might be the D (5 bases). The length of the CDR3 is 14 residues. The ends were cut back, 1 base at V and 6 bases at J, with 14 bases in the middle. In germline, CDR1 is SGHRS, CDR2 YFSETQ.